This T cell receptor beta chain stems from a study of metastatic and nonmetastatic thyroid tumors. Overall study context: For malignant and benign thyroid patients, tumor or nodule tissue and blood were the sources whose repertoires were compared. Overall study results and limits: TCR beta diversity was reportedly significantly higher in malignant thyroid tumors than benign nodules, in blood and tumor.

In the study's own analysis: Variation in CDR3 across clinicopathological groups served as the basis for constructing a distant-metastasis classifier in papillary thyroid cancer. TCRdb re-called the PCR reads through MiXCR. The V and J calls were determined by TCRdb, not by the authors. The repertoire holds about 34,000 clones, with around a sixth as singletons. V lost 0 bases to trimming and J lost 7 bases; unmatched junction nucleotides: 6. The CDR3 has 16 amino acids. The germline V gene has CDR1 LGHDT and CDR2 YNNKEL (reference sequence). Patients underwent thyroid surgery, and none had received any treatment before it. This clone was recorded at least ten times. Its target is not known.

The sequenced sample consisted of blood. The rearrangement links TRBV3-1 to TRBJ1-4, with 9 bases identical to TRBD1. The receptor's source is a female donor with papillary thyroid cancer or a benign thyroid nodule (not recorded which). Some clones in this sample may be carry-over from other donors' samples. This chain's CDR3 is CASSQDDRGKSEKLFF. The DNA for the CDR3 is TGTGCCAGCAGCCAAGACGACAGGGGGAAAAGTGAAAAACTGTTTTTT.